This entry lists 10 T cell receptor beta chains sequenced from one sample in a study of cytomegalovirus exposure and HLA in healthy donors. PCR was performed using 60 Vbeta and 13 Jbeta primers. Assay used: immunoSEQ multiplex PCR; TCRdb lists only in-frame clones, some missing. This sample's clone table lists roughly 36,000 clones. The sample was PBMCs. These receptors all come from a woman in her thirties in good health and CMV-seropositive.

The chain links TRBV30 to TRBJ1-5, with TRBD1 identical over 7 bases. Germline V gives CDR1 GTSNPN, CDR2 SVGIG (reference sequence). CDR3 length: 15 residues. V was clipped by 2 bases and J by 3 bases; unmatched bases: 7. The CDR3 nucleotides read TGTGCCTGGAGTCCGGGACAGTACCCCAATCAGCCCCAGCATTTT. This sequence encodes CAWSPGQYPNQPQHF.

This chain joins TRBV27 and TRBJ2-7; maybe TRBD2 (6 bases). Per the germline V gene, CDR1 is MNHEY and CDR2 is SMNVEV (reference sequence). The V end was cut by 5 bases, the J end by 7 bases, with 18 bases between. This CDR3 is 14 amino acids long. The CDR3 DNA is TGTGCCAGCAGTCCGGGCGGCCGCGCGGGAGAGCAGTACTTC. Protein sequence: CASSPGGRAGEQYF.

The chain recombines TRBV18 with TRBJ2-2; D is uncertain. From germline, CDR1 is KGHSH and CDR2 LQKENI. The V end lost 5 bases, the J end lost 3 bases, and 13 bases lay between the germline ends. The CDR3 is 15 residues long. CDR3 DNA sequence: TGTGCCAGCTCATCGAAGAACTTCGACACCGGGGAGCTGTTTTTT. Its protein product is CASSSKNFDTGELFF.

J is TRBJ1-5 and V is TRBV19; TRBD1 matches 9 bases. V shed 7 bases, J shed 0 bases, and the junction held 22 bases outside the gene matches. This CDR3 is built from 21 residues. Germline V lookup: CDR1 LNHDA, CDR2 SQIVND (reference sequence). CDR3: CASIRRARHRDRVDSNQPQHF. DNA of the CDR3: TGTGCCAGTATCCGCCGGGCTCGACACCGGGACAGGGTTGATAGCAATCAGCCCCAGCATTTT.

The chain couples TRBV7-8 to TRBJ2-1, with 8 bases matching TRBD2. V shed 5 bases and J 7 bases; nucleotides not matched to a gene: 10. CDR3 length: 15 amino acids. Germline V gene lookup returns CDR1 SGHVS and CDR2 FQNEAQ. In DNA, the CDR3 is TGTGCCAGCAGCAAGCCCGGGGGGGGGTGGAATGAGCAGTTCTTC. It is translated as CASSKPGGGWNEQFF.

The rearrangement uses TRBV18 and TRBJ2-1; D is uncertain. V was cut by 0 bases and J by 8 bases, with 8 bases left in between. This CDR3 is built from 13 residues. CDR1 is KGHSH, CDR2 LQKENI, per germline. The CDR3 DNA reads as TGTGCCAGCTCACCACCGGGCGTGGATGAGCAGTTCTTC. It is translated as CASSPPGVDEQFF.

The chain recombines TRBV7-9 with TRBJ2-2; 7 bases align to TRBD2. The ends lost 5 bases at V and 6 bases at J; junction bases unmatched: 6. This CDR3 region has 14 residues. Germline loops: CDR1 SEHNR, CDR2 FQNEAQ (reference sequence). CDR3 in amino acids: CASSRAGIPGELFF. Written as DNA, the CDR3 is TGTGCCAGCAGCCGAGCGGGGATCCCCGGGGAGCTGTTTTTT.

The chain links TRBV5-1 to TRBJ2-2; the match to TRBD2 covers 14 bases. Germline V gives CDR1 SGHRS, CDR2 YFSETQ. The CDR3 runs 17 residues. The ends lost 3 bases at V and 6 bases at J; junction bases unmatched: 7. The CDR3 DNA follows: TGCGCCAGCAGCTGGACTAGCGGGGGGTCCGGAGCCGGGGAGCTGTTTTTT. Translated: CASSWTSGGSGAGELFF.

The chain is built from TRBV6-1 and TRBJ1-6, with a possible D match to TRBD1 (5 bases). The ends were cut back, 3 bases at V and 7 bases at J, with 19 bases in the middle. Germline V lookup: CDR1 MNHNS, CDR2 SASEGT. The CDR3 covers 17 residues. The CDR3 protein is CASSDSPGGFRNSPLHF. CDR3 DNA: TGTGCCAGCAGTGATTCACCCGGGGGATTTAGAAATTCACCCCTCCACTTT.

This chain links TRBV19 with TRBJ1-5, with a tentative D call TRBD1 (6 bases). Trimming left V 2 bases short and J 7 bases short, with 15 bases between. In germline, CDR1 is LNHDA, CDR2 SQIVND (reference sequence). The CDR3 runs to 15 residues. The CDR3 protein is CASSIKSGAGQPQHF. CDR3 sequence (DNA): TGTGCCAGTAGTATAAAGTCAGGGGCTGGGCAGCCCCAGCATTTT. The entire variable domain, with the rest obtained from reference TRBV19 and TRBJ1-5, is as follows: DGGITQSPKYLFRKEGQNVTLSCEQNLNHDAMYWYRQDPGQGLRLIYYSQIVNDFQKGDIAEGYSVSREKKESFPLTVTSAQKNPTAFYLCASSIKSGAGQPQHFGDGTRLSIL.